This TCR beta chain appears in the sequencing data of a study of OX40 agonist ivuxolimab in advanced cancers. Study summary: Ivuxolimab was administered intravenously to patients at 0.01 to 10 mg/kg every 2 weeks. It was permissible to have had prior anti-PD-1, anti-PD-L1 or anti-CTLA-4 therapy, and about 40% had some. Findings and limits, study-wide: Expanded clones were, on average, more numerous in CD8+ T cells than in CD4+.

This CDR3 region has 16 residues. From germline, CDR1 is GTSNPN and CDR2 SVGIG (reference sequence). With 4 bases removed from V and 5 bases from J, the gap between germline ends came to 18 bases. Profiling relied on immunoSEQ multiplex PCR, and the TCRdb table lists in-frame clones only, not all of them. The sample contains about 78,000 clones, around 91% of which appear only once. Concerning this clone itself: Its antigen is not identified.

Sequenced here: CD4+ or CD8+ T cells sorted from blood, sampled in a trial of the OX40 agonist ivuxolimab. The chain joins TRBV30 to TRBJ1-6; a possible D gene is TRBD1 (5 bases). The receptor was derived from an adult with an advanced solid tumor such as melanoma, head and neck, liver or kidney cancer. CDR3 residues: CAWNDLGRAHNSPLHF. The CDR3 region has the DNA TGTGCCTGGAATGACCTCGGCAGGGCCCATAATTCACCCCTCCACTTT.